This T cell receptor beta chain was captured by sequencing in a study of Graves' ophthalmopathy and Graves' hyperthyroidism. Excluded were patients with other autoimmune diseases, uncontrolled infections, pregnancy or lactation. The evidence that diagnosis relied on was clinical symptoms, serum thyroxine, TRAb, thyroid ultrasound and orbital computed tomography. The authors used Ficoll-Paque density gradient centrifugation to separate PBMCs. The input was around 10 ml of fresh peripheral blood. General study findings and limits: Clonotypes were expanded in thyroid at above 0.001 frequency, and most also appeared in blood.

The germline CDR1 and CDR2 sequences are LNHNV and YYDKDF (reference sequence). The CDR3 runs 16 residues. J lost 2 bases, V lost 3 bases, and 9 bases had no gene match. TCR beta CDR3 amplification used RNA transcripts. The library came from an HTBI-primed first-round RT-PCR and a second-round multiplex PCR. TCRdb recomputed calls from the multiplex PCR reads with MiXCR, one row per CDR3 protein. The table includes 600,000 to 650,000 distinct CDR3 sequences, 22% detected once. This clonotype was recorded many times. The antigen remains undetermined. The TCR sequence derives from a woman aged 18 to 35 with stable Graves' hyperthyroidism. Some clones in this sample may be carry-over from other donors' samples. Sequencing was performed on peripheral blood. V is TRBV15 and J is TRBJ2-7, with TRBD2 identical over 8 bases. The CDR3 bases are TGTGCCACCAGCAGCCCGGGGGGGACTGGTCCCTACGAGCAGTACTTC. It is translated as CATSSPGGTGPYEQYF.